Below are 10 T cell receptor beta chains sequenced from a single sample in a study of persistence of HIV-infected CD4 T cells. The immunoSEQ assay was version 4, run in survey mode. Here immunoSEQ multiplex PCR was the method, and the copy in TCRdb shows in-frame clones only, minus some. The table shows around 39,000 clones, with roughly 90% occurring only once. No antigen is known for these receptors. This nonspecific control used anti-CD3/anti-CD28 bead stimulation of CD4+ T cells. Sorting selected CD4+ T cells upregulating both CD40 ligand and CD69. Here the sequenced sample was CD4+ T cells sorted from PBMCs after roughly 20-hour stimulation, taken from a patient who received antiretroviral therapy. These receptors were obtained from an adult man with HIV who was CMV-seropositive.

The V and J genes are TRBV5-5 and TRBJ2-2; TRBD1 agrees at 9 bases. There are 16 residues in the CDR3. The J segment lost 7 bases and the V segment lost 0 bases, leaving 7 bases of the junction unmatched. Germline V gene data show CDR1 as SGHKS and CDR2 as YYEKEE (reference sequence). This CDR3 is CASSLEPTGGYGELFF. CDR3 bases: TGTGCCAGCAGCTTGGAGCCGACAGGGGGATACGGGGAGCTGTTTTTT.

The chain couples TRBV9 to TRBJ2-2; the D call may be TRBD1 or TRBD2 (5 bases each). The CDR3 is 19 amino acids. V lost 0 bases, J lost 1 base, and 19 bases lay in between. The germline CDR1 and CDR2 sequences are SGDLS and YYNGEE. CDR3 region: CASSVATGLQRGNTGELFF. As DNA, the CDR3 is TGTGCCAGCAGCGTAGCTACGGGGCTGCAAAGAGGGAACACCGGGGAGCTGTTTTTT.

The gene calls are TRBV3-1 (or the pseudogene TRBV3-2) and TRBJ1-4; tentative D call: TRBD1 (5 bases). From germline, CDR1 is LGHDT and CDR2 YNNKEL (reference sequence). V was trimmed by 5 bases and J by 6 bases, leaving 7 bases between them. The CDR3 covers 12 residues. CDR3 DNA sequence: TGTGCCAGCAGCGGAGGGGATGAAAAACTGTTTTTT. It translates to CASSGGDEKLFF.

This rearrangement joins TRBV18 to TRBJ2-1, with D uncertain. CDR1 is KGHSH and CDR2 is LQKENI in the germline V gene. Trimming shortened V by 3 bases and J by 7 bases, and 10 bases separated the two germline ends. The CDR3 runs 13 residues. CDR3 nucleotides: TGTGCCAGCTCACCGACGAATAGGAATGAGCAGTTCTTC. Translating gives CASSPTNRNEQFF.

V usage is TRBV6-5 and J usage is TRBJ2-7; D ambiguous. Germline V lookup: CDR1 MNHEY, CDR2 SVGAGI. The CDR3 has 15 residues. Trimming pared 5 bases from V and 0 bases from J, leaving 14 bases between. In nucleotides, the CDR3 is TGTGCCAGCAGTACCATGGCGGTAAGCTCCTACGAGCAGTACTTC. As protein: CASSTMAVSSYEQYF.

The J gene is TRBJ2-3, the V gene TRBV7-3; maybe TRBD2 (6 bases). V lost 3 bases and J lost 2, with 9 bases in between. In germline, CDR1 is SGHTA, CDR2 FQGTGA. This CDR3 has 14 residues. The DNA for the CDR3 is TGTGCCAGCAGCTTTAGCGGCCCCACAGATACGCAGTATTTT. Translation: CASSFSGPTDTQYF.

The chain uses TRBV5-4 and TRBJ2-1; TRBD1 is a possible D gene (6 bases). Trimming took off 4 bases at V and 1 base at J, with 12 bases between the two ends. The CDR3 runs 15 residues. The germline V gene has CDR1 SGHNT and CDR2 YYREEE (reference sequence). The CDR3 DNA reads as TGTGCCAGCAGCCGCCCCAGGGGTTCCTACAATGAGCAGTTCTTC. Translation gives CASSRPRGSYNEQFF.

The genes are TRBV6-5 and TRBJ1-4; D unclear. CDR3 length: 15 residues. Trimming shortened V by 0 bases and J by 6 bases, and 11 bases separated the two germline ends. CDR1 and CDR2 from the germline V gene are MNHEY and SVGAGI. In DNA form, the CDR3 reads TGTGCCAGCAGTTACTCGACCGGGAAGGATGAAAAACTGTTTTTT. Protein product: CASSYSTGKDEKLFF.

The DNA for the CDR3 is TGTGCCAGCAGCCAAGCAAGCTTGAACACTGAAGCTTTCTTT. Its protein is CASSQASLNTEAFF. The chain links TRBV3-1 (or the pseudogene TRBV3-2) to TRBJ1-1; no definite D call. Germline-derived CDR1 and CDR2 are LGHDT and YNNKEL (reference sequence). Trimming cost V 1 base and J 0 bases, with 6 bases left between them. CDR3 length: 14 amino acids.

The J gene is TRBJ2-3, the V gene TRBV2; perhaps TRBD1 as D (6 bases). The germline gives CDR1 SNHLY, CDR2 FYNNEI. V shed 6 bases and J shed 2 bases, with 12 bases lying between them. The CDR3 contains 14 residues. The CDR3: CASSLGQLTDTQYF. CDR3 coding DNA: TGTGCCAGCAGCCTAGGACAGCTCACAGATACGCAGTATTTT. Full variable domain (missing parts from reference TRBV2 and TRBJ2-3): EPEVTQTPSHQVTQMGQEVILRCVPISNHLYFYWYRQILGQKVEFLVSFYNNEISEKSEIFDDQFSVERPDGSNFTLKIRSTKLEDSAMYFCASSLGQLTDTQYFGPGTRLTVL.